The clone carrying this T cell receptor beta chain came up many times. What it recognizes is unknown. Healthy Caucasians made up all donors. The data were obtained in a study of identical twins. Findings and caveats of the study: Twin-shared out-of-frame alpha sequences showed excess low generation probability.

From the 5' RACE reads, TCRdb called clonotypes with MiXCR, one entry per CDR3 protein. The repertoire holds hundreds of thousands of distinct CDR3 sequences, with approximately 18% as singletons. These same data were also listed under a study on T cells expressing NK-cell markers. That report notes: Repertoires of TCR beta were obtained from T cells sorted as CD3+CD56+NKG2C+, CD3+CD56+NKG2C- and CD3+CD56-NKG2C+.

This receptor was obtained from a young woman in good health. The sample was PBMCs.

CDR3 in DNA: TGCAGTGCCGACGCGAAAGGGGCGGGGTCACCCCTCCACTTT. This translates into CSADAKGAGSPLHF. The chain links TRBV20-1 to TRBJ1-6; a weak D match, TRBD1 (5 bases). Trimming cost V 6 bases and J 10 bases, with 19 bases left between them. The CDR3 is made up of 14 amino acids. CDR1 is DFQATT, CDR2 SNEGSKA, per germline (reference sequence).